Below, one T cell receptor (beta chain) is given with its context. As yet, its antigen is unknown. This record comes from a study of shared clonotypes between healthy human individuals. Findings of the study overall: The study's rarefaction showed incomplete sorted-subset sequencing despite large depth. Since donors were few, the genetic and exposure-history diversity represented was limited.

Measured with immunoSEQ multiplex PCR; TCRdb has only the in-frame clones, and not every one. The sample includes approximately 940,000 clones, about three quarters of them seen just once. The CDR3 spans 14 residues. V gave up 1 base and J gave up 6 bases, with 12 bases separating them. CDR1 and CDR2 (germline): SGHAT, FQNNGV. The chain uses TRBV11-2 and TRBJ1-1; weak D call: TRBD1 (5 bases). Sequencing was performed on memory CD4+ T cells sorted from blood. Documented subset: CD45RA-negative fraction. The origin of this receptor is a man aged 18 to 30 in good health. Written as DNA, the CDR3 is TGTGCCAGCAGCTTAGTGCCAGGGAATGCTGAAGCTTTCTTT. This gives the protein CASSLVPGNAEAFF.